One and the same sample provided the 18 T cell receptor beta chains below, sequenced in a study of a mutant IDH1 vaccine in newly diagnosed glioma. Time point in this sample: week 5, during vaccination. Doses comprised 300 ug of mutant IDH1 20-mer peptide each, plus topical imiquimod. Using immunoSEQ multiplex PCR, the repertoire was profiled, and TCRdb retains in-frame clones only, with some absent. The sample lists 40,000 to 55,000 clones, about three quarters occurring once. Antigens of these TCRs are unknown. The source was PBMCs, collected from a glioma patient whose treatment included an IDH1 peptide vaccine. The source is a man between 45 and 60 years old with glioma.

V and J are TRBV7-2 and TRBJ1-4, with D maybe TRBD1 (5 bases). The CDR3 is 14 amino acids. Trimming cost V 10 bases and J 0 bases, with 12 bases left between them. Germline lookup yields CDR1 SGHTA and CDR2 FQGNSA. The CDR3: CATRDLATNEKLFF. CDR3 sequence (DNA): TGTGCCACCCGGGACCTCGCAACTAATGAAAAACTGTTTTTT.

The chain couples TRBV19 to TRBJ1-1; D remains unclear. Germline V CDR1 and CDR2: LNHDA, SQIVND (reference sequence). The CDR3 consists of 11 residues. V dropped 11 bases and J dropped 2 bases, with 9 bases sitting between them. This CDR3 reads CASWQNTEAFF. In nucleotides, the CDR3 is TGTGCCTCTTGGCAAAACACTGAAGCTTTCTTT.

The V and J genes are TRBV19 and TRBJ1-1, with a weak D call TRBD1 (6 bases). The germline CDR1 and CDR2 sequences are LNHDA and SQIVND (reference sequence). This CDR3 contains 14 residues. The V and J ends lost 8 bases and 6 bases respectively, with 19 bases between them. The CDR3 bases are TGTGCCAGTGCCAACAGGGTGGATAGGGCTGAAGCTTTCTTT. The encoded protein is CASANRVDRAEAFF.

The rearrangement joins TRBV7-2 to TRBJ2-1; D unresolved. Between the trimmed V and J ends, which lost 1 base and 9 bases, there was a span of 19 bases. There are 16 residues in the CDR3. Germline V gene lookup returns CDR1 SGHTA and CDR2 FQGNSA. CDR3 nucleotide sequence: TGTGCCAGCAGCTTAGGGAAATCGACAATCTGGGGTGAGCAGTTCTTC. Encoded protein: CASSLGKSTIWGEQFF.

V is TRBV9 and J is TRBJ1-6; D not resolved. Between the trimmed V and J ends, which lost 0 bases and 11 bases, there was a span of 9 bases. The germline V gene encodes CDR1 SGDLS and CDR2 YYNGEE. The CDR3 has 13 amino acids. This CDR3 reads CASSVEVGTPLHF. As DNA, the CDR3 is TGTGCCAGCAGCGTAGAAGTAGGGACACCCCTCCACTTT.

This clone was seen once. This sequence joins TRBV4-2 and TRBJ2-7, with D unclear. V was cut by 0 bases and J by 6 bases, with 12 bases left in between. The CDR3 contains 14 residues. The germline gives CDR1 LGHNA, CDR2 YNFKEQ. For the CDR3, the DNA is TGTGCCAGCAGCCAAGAGGGCGCTATAACCGAGCAGTACTTC. Translating gives CASSQEGAITEQYF.

As for this clone: Different DNA sequences within this sample yield the same CDR3. The chain carries TRBV7-9 and TRBJ1-1; D is unresolved. Germline V gene sequence: CDR1 SEHNR, CDR2 FQNEAQ (reference sequence). The CDR3 is 13 amino acids. The V and J ends lost 0 bases and 0 bases respectively, with 2 bases between them. The CDR3 reads CASSLALNTEAFF. In DNA, the CDR3 is TGTGCCAGCAGCTTAGCGCTGAACACTGAAGCTTTCTTT.

This clone has more than one count but fewer than ten. The chain has TRBV7-2 and TRBJ2-7, with 11 positions matching TRBD2. V lost 4 bases and J lost 3; bases outside the gene matches: 5. Looked up from germline, CDR1 is SGHTA and CDR2 is FQGNSA. The CDR3 contains 15 residues. The CDR3 sequence is CASSYNSGGGYEQYF. CDR3 DNA: TGTGCCAGCAGCTATAATAGCGGGGGGGGCTACGAGCAGTACTTC.

The rearrangement uses TRBV5-6 and TRBJ1-5; D is unresolved. The CDR3 runs 16 residues. Germline values: CDR1 SGHDT, CDR2 YYEEEE. V was cut by 1 base and J by 1 base, with 12 bases left in between. The CDR3 here is CASSLRGFGSNQPQHF. The CDR3 region has the DNA TGTGCCAGCAGCTTGAGAGGGTTTGGGAGCAATCAGCCCCAGCATTTT.

The genes are TRBV19 and TRBJ1-5, with D perhaps TRBD1 (6 bases). The CDR3 is 14 residues long. With 10 bases removed from V and 6 bases from J, the gap between germline ends came to 19 bases. The germline gives CDR1 LNHDA, CDR2 SQIVND (reference sequence). The CDR3 here is CATWGGQYVQPQHF. The CDR3 DNA is TGTGCCACTTGGGGGGGGCAGTACGTTCAGCCCCAGCATTTT.

The chain recombines TRBV18 with TRBJ1-4; possible D gene TRBD1, 5 bases. V lost 0 bases to trimming and J lost 5 bases, with 10 bases between them. Germline assignment: CDR1 KGHSH and CDR2 LQKENI. CDR3 size: 15 residues. DNA for the CDR3: TGTGCCAGCTCACCACCGGGACTTTCGAATGAAAAACTGTTTTTT. Protein: CASSPPGLSNEKLFF.

This chain links TRBV7-9 with TRBJ2-7; no definite D call. CDR3 length: 12 amino acids. Germline lookup yields CDR1 SEHNR and CDR2 FQNEAQ (reference sequence). Trimming took off 1 base at V and 5 bases at J, with 6 bases between the two ends. The CDR3 spells CASSLEFHEQYF. DNA for the CDR3: TGTGCCAGCAGCTTAGAGTTTCACGAGCAGTACTTC. Full variable domain (rest looked up from reference TRBV7-9 and TRBJ2-7): DTGVSQNPRHKITKRGQNVTFRCDPISEHNRLYWYRQTLGQGPEFLTYFQNEAQLEKSRLLSDRFSAERPKGSFSTLEIQRTEQGDSAMYLCASSLEFHEQYFGPGTRLTVT.

V usage is TRBV7-8 and J usage is TRBJ1-5, with 9 bases aligning to TRBD1. The germline V gene encodes CDR1 SGHVS and CDR2 FQNEAQ. This CDR3 has 15 amino acids. The V gene end was trimmed by 4 bases and the J gene end by 7 bases; junction bases not matched to a gene: 8. The chain's CDR3 is CASSSGGTGRQPQHF. CDR3 bases: TGTGCCAGCAGCTCGGGGGGGACAGGGAGACAGCCCCAGCATTTT.

This clone turned up a few times. The chain couples TRBV19 to TRBJ2-1; D uncertain. The ends were cut back, 6 bases at V and 10 bases at J, with 13 bases in the middle. The CDR3 totals 12 residues. Germline values: CDR1 LNHDA, CDR2 SQIVND (reference sequence). CDR3 region: CASSHTIGEQFF. In nucleotides, the CDR3 is TGTGCCAGTAGCCACACAATCGGGGAGCAGTTCTTC.

J is TRBJ1-3 and V is TRBV4-3, with a possible D match to TRBD1 (6 bases). This CDR3 comprises 17 residues. V was shortened by 4 bases and J by 0 bases, with 16 bases between the two germline ends. CDR1 and CDR2 (germline): LGHNA, YSLEER. The chain's CDR3 is CASSPGKQGRSGNTIYF. The DNA of the CDR3 is TGCGCCAGCAGCCCGGGCAAACAGGGACGCTCTGGAAACACCATATATTTT.

This clone was picked up a small number of times. V and J are TRBV19 and TRBJ1-5; a possible D gene is TRBD1 (5 bases). V was shortened by 10 bases and J by 0 bases, with 13 bases between the two germline ends. This CDR3 has 14 residues. The V gene's germline CDR1 is LNHDA and CDR2 SQIVND (reference sequence). CDR3 nucleotides: TGTGCCACCACGGACAAGAATAGCAATCAGCCCCAGCATTTT. Its translation: CATTDKNSNQPQHF.

This chain uses TRBV9 with TRBJ2-7; D is possibly TRBD2 (5 bases). The ends were cut back, 1 base at V and 6 bases at J, with 14 bases in the middle. The germline V gene encodes CDR1 SGDLS and CDR2 YYNGEE. The CDR3 is made up of 14 amino acids. The CDR3 nucleotides are TGTGCCAGCAGCGTATTTGAGGGCTTGGGCGAGCAGTACTTC. It is translated as CASSVFEGLGEQYF. The whole variable domain, remainder taken from reference TRBV9 and TRBJ2-7, is DSGVTQTPKHLITATGQRVTLRCSPRSGDLSVYWYQQSLDQGLQFLIQYYNGEERAKGNILERFSAQQFPDLHSELNLSSLELGDSALYFCASSVFEGLGEQYFGPGTRLTVT.

The J gene is TRBJ1-1, the V gene TRBV19; the match to TRBD1 covers 9 bases. The germline gives CDR1 LNHDA, CDR2 SQIVND (reference sequence). This CDR3 has 15 amino acids. J lost 6 bases, V lost 4 bases, and 9 bases had no gene match. The CDR3 sequence: CASSTAGTGLAEAFF. CDR3 sequence (DNA): TGTGCCAGTAGTACAGCCGGGACAGGGCTGGCTGAAGCTTTCTTT.